Listed below are T cell receptor beta chains from one sample, sequenced in a study of T cell responses to AZD1222 COVID-19 vaccine. This table comes from immunoSEQ multiplex PCR, and its TCRdb copy is limited to in-frame clones, with some not included. The repertoire holds around 100,000 clones, with 92% as singletons. The sequenced sample was peripheral blood, obtained on day 0 of AZD1222 vaccination. The receptor source for this set is an adult in good health. Both conserved end residues are part of each CDR3. The D gene is left open where the match is weak. Clone size is stated in some rows and not others, as once, few, many or a class when expanded.

cdr3_aa: CATSRDNTAGVGDTQYF
cdr3_nt: TGTGCCACCAGCAGAGATAACACTGCGGGAGTTGGAGATACGCAGTATTTT
cdr3_length: 17
v_call: TRBV15
j_call: TRBJ2-3
d_call: TRBD2
clone_size: -

cdr3_aa: CASSGSLGRGNSYEQYF
cdr3_nt: TGTGCCAGCAGTGGATCTTTAGGAAGGGGGAACTCCTACGAGCAGTACTTC
cdr3_length: 17
v_call: TRBV2
j_call: TRBJ2-7
d_call: -
clone_size: -

cdr3_aa: CASSIGQDWDGYTF
cdr3_nt: TGTGCCAGCTCAATTGGACAAGACTGGGACGGCTACACCTTC
cdr3_length: 14
v_call: TRBV18
j_call: TRBJ1-2
d_call: -
clone_size: -

cdr3_aa: CASSGTVNTGELFF
cdr3_nt: TGTGCCAGCAGCGGGACAGTAAACACCGGGGAGCTGTTTTTT
cdr3_length: 14
v_call: TRBV2
j_call: TRBJ2-2
d_call: TRBD1
clone_size: -

cdr3_aa: CASTPHGLLSSPLHF
cdr3_nt: TGTGCCAGCACCCCTCATGGTTTATTGAGTTCACCCCTCCACTTT
cdr3_length: 15
v_call: TRBV27
j_call: TRBJ1-6
d_call: -
clone_size: -

cdr3_aa: CASREQGARGYTF
cdr3_nt: TGTGCCAGCAGAGAACAGGGGGCGCGTGGCTACACCTTC
cdr3_length: 13
v_call: TRBV2
j_call: TRBJ1-2
d_call: TRBD1
clone_size: -

cdr3_aa: CASSQVGYGYTF
cdr3_nt: TGCGCCAGCAGCCAAGTCGGCTATGGCTACACCTTC
cdr3_length: 12
v_call: TRBV4-3
j_call: TRBJ1-2
d_call: -
clone_size: -

cdr3_aa: CASSLVSRGMQFF
cdr3_nt: TGTGCCAGCAGCTTGGTTAGTCGGGGAATGCAGTTCTTC
cdr3_length: 13
v_call: TRBV5-6
j_call: TRBJ2-1
d_call: -
clone_size: -

cdr3_aa: CASSLSLNTEAFF
cdr3_nt: TGTGCCAGCAGCTTATCACTGAACACTGAAGCTTTCTTT
cdr3_length: 13
v_call: TRBV7-8
j_call: TRBJ1-1
d_call: -
clone_size: -

cdr3_aa: CAYGTPNTGELFF
cdr3_nt: TGTGCCTACGGGACCCCGAACACCGGGGAGCTGTTTTTT
cdr3_length: 13
v_call: TRBV12-3/TRBV12-4
j_call: TRBJ2-2
d_call: -
clone_size: once

cdr3_aa: CASSRSLGAGWPQHF
cdr3_nt: TGCGCCAGCAGCCGTTCTTTGGGGGCCGGGTGGCCCCAGCATTTT
cdr3_length: 15
v_call: TRBV4-3
j_call: TRBJ1-5
d_call: -
clone_size: -

cdr3_aa: CAWTFSGNTIYF
cdr3_nt: TGTGCCTGGACGTTCTCTGGAAACACCATATATTTT
cdr3_length: 12
v_call: TRBV30
j_call: TRBJ1-3
d_call: -
clone_size: -

cdr3_aa: CATKTGAGDNEQFF
cdr3_nt: TGCGCCACCAAGACGGGAGCTGGTGACAATGAGCAGTTCTTC
cdr3_length: 14
v_call: TRBV5-1
j_call: TRBJ2-1
d_call: -
clone_size: -

cdr3_aa: CSAPGEAGYTF
cdr3_nt: TGCAGTGCCCCAGGAGAGGCTGGCTACACCTTC
cdr3_length: 11
v_call: TRBV20-1
j_call: TRBJ1-2
d_call: -
clone_size: -

cdr3_aa: CASSISSLQAATFF
cdr3_nt: TGTGCCAGCAGTATATCTTCCCTACAAGCGGCAACTTTCTTT
cdr3_length: 14
v_call: TRBV28
j_call: TRBJ1-1
d_call: -
clone_size: -

cdr3_aa: CASSYQTGLSYNEQFF
cdr3_nt: TGTGCCAGCAGTTACCAAACAGGGTTATCCTACAATGAGCAGTTCTTC
cdr3_length: 16
v_call: TRBV6-5
j_call: TRBJ2-1
d_call: -
clone_size: -

cdr3_aa: CASSPQLAGGPRDTQYF
cdr3_nt: TGTGCCAGCAGTCCCCAACTAGCGGGAGGGCCGCGGGATACGCAGTATTTT
cdr3_length: 17
v_call: TRBV6-6
j_call: TRBJ2-3
d_call: TRBD2
clone_size: -

cdr3_aa: CASSQTGQGGYTF
cdr3_nt: TGCGCCAGCAGCCAGACGGGACAGGGCGGCTACACCTTC
cdr3_length: 13
v_call: TRBV4-3
j_call: TRBJ1-2
d_call: TRBD1
clone_size: -

cdr3_aa: CASSNREADEQFF
cdr3_nt: TGTGCCAGCAGTAACCGGGAAGCGGATGAGCAGTTCTTC
cdr3_length: 13
v_call: TRBV6-2/TRBV6-3
j_call: TRBJ2-1
d_call: -
clone_size: -

cdr3_aa: CASSYLENTEAFF
cdr3_nt: TGTGCCAGCTCATACCTAGAGAACACTGAAGCTTTCTTT
cdr3_length: 13
v_call: TRBV18
j_call: TRBJ1-1
d_call: -
clone_size: -

cdr3_aa: CASSPVQGRATNEKLFF
cdr3_nt: TGTGCCAGCTCACCGGTACAGGGCCGTGCAACTAATGAAAAACTGTTTTTT
cdr3_length: 17
v_call: TRBV18
j_call: TRBJ1-4
d_call: -
clone_size: -

cdr3_aa: CAISESIGSGNTGELFF
cdr3_nt: TGTGCCATCAGTGAGTCGATAGGCAGCGGGAACACCGGGGAGCTGTTTTTT
cdr3_length: 17
v_call: TRBV10-3
j_call: TRBJ2-2
d_call: -
clone_size: -

cdr3_aa: CASSVSGGTEAFF
cdr3_nt: TGTGCCAGCAGTGTATCGGGGGGCACTGAAGCTTTCTTT
cdr3_length: 13
v_call: TRBV25-1
j_call: TRBJ1-1
d_call: -
clone_size: -

cdr3_aa: CASSQVGGRAYTGELFF
cdr3_nt: TGTGCCAGCAGCCAAGTTGGCGGGAGGGCCTACACCGGGGAGCTGTTTTTT
cdr3_length: 17
v_call: TRBV3-1/TRBV3-2
j_call: TRBJ2-2
d_call: TRBD2
clone_size: -

cdr3_aa: CSVAPGQGNYGYTF
cdr3_nt: TGCAGCGTTGCCCCGGGACAGGGAAACTATGGCTACACCTTC
cdr3_length: 14
v_call: TRBV29-1
j_call: TRBJ1-2
d_call: TRBD1
clone_size: -

cdr3_aa: CASRGYGQGGSYEQYF
cdr3_nt: TGTGCCAGCAGGGGGTATGGACAGGGGGGCTCCTACGAGCAGTACTTC
cdr3_length: 16
v_call: TRBV2
j_call: TRBJ2-7
d_call: TRBD1
clone_size: -

cdr3_aa: CASSIDRGFVQPQHF
cdr3_nt: TGTGCCAGTAGTATTGACAGGGGGTTCGTTCAGCCCCAGCATTTT
cdr3_length: 15
v_call: TRBV19
j_call: TRBJ1-5
d_call: TRBD1
clone_size: -

cdr3_aa: CAISPGWELYGYTF
cdr3_nt: TGTGCCATCAGCCCCGGATGGGAACTCTATGGCTACACCTTC
cdr3_length: 14
v_call: TRBV10-3
j_call: TRBJ1-2
d_call: -
clone_size: -

cdr3_aa: CAINRDREETQYF
cdr3_nt: TGTGCCATCAATAGGGACAGGGAGGAGACCCAGTACTTC
cdr3_length: 13
v_call: TRBV10-3
j_call: TRBJ2-5
d_call: TRBD1
clone_size: -

cdr3_aa: CATARTGDQPQHF
cdr3_nt: TGTGCCACTGCTCGGACAGGGGATCAGCCCCAGCATTTT
cdr3_length: 13
v_call: TRBV6-1
j_call: TRBJ1-5
d_call: TRBD1
clone_size: -

cdr3_aa: CASSTQGYVGNQPQHF
cdr3_nt: TGTGCCAGCAGCACACAGGGGTACGTGGGCAATCAGCCCCAGCATTTT
cdr3_length: 16
v_call: TRBV7-2
j_call: TRBJ1-5
d_call: TRBD1
clone_size: -

cdr3_aa: CASSLDPGDNQPQHF
cdr3_nt: TGTGCCAGCAGTTTAGACCCAGGGGACAATCAGCCCCAGCATTTT
cdr3_length: 15
v_call: TRBV28
j_call: TRBJ1-5
d_call: -
clone_size: once

cdr3_aa: CASSPGTGRTEAFF
cdr3_nt: TGTGCCAGCAGCCCTGGGACAGGGCGGACTGAAGCTTTCTTT
cdr3_length: 14
v_call: TRBV7-2
j_call: TRBJ1-1
d_call: TRBD1
clone_size: once

cdr3_aa: CASSPRRGQADTQYF
cdr3_nt: TGTGCCAGCAGCCCACGGCGGGGGCAGGCAGATACGCAGTATTTT
cdr3_length: 15
v_call: TRBV6-5
j_call: TRBJ2-3
d_call: -
clone_size: once

cdr3_aa: CASSLGWQGFMDGGYTF
cdr3_nt: TGTGCCAGCAGTTTAGGCTGGCAGGGGTTTATGGATGGTGGCTACACCTTC
cdr3_length: 17
v_call: TRBV27
j_call: TRBJ1-2
d_call: -
clone_size: -

cdr3_aa: CASSQDVSSGRVTDTQYF
cdr3_nt: TGCGCCAGCAGCCAAGATGTGTCTAGCGGGAGGGTCACAGATACGCAGTATTTT
cdr3_length: 18
v_call: TRBV4-3
j_call: TRBJ2-3
d_call: TRBD2
clone_size: -

cdr3_aa: CASSQRTGSHEQYF
cdr3_nt: TGTGCCAGCAGCCAAAGGACAGGGAGCCACGAGCAGTACTTC
cdr3_length: 14
v_call: TRBV4-2
j_call: TRBJ2-7
d_call: TRBD1
clone_size: -

cdr3_aa: CASSLGRQDTQYF
cdr3_nt: TGCGCCAGCAGCTTGGGACGTCAAGATACGCAGTATTTT
cdr3_length: 13
v_call: TRBV5-1
j_call: TRBJ2-3
d_call: -
clone_size: once

cdr3_aa: CASSETGGNQPQHF
cdr3_nt: TGTGCCAGTAGTGAGACAGGAGGCAATCAGCCCCAGCATTTT
cdr3_length: 14
v_call: TRBV19
j_call: TRBJ1-5
d_call: -
clone_size: once

cdr3_aa: CSASQREYQETQYF
cdr3_nt: TGCAGTGCTAGTCAGCGGGAGTACCAAGAGACCCAGTACTTC
cdr3_length: 14
v_call: TRBV20-1
j_call: TRBJ2-5
d_call: TRBD2
clone_size: -

cdr3_aa: CASSPRTGDYNSPLHF
cdr3_nt: TGTGCCAGCTCACCTCGGACAGGGGATTACAATTCACCCCTCCACTTT
cdr3_length: 16
v_call: TRBV18
j_call: TRBJ1-6
d_call: TRBD1
clone_size: few

cdr3_aa: CASSLAGGGDNEQFF
cdr3_nt: TGTGCCAGCAGCTTAGCGGGAGGAGGGGACAATGAGCAGTTCTTC
cdr3_length: 15
v_call: TRBV7-9
j_call: TRBJ2-1
d_call: -
clone_size: -

cdr3_aa: CASSDRPSDRGNTGELFF
cdr3_nt: TGTGCCAGCAGTGACCGCCCCTCGGACAGGGGGAACACCGGGGAGCTGTTTTTT
cdr3_length: 18
v_call: TRBV2
j_call: TRBJ2-2
d_call: TRBD1
clone_size: -

cdr3_aa: CASSSDSGAGNQPQHF
cdr3_nt: TGTGCCAGCAGTTCCGACTCGGGGGCGGGCAATCAGCCCCAGCATTTT
cdr3_length: 16
v_call: TRBV28
j_call: TRBJ1-5
d_call: -
clone_size: -

cdr3_aa: CASSTVSGGFTDTQYF
cdr3_nt: TGCGCCAGCAGCACCGTAAGCGGGGGGTTCACAGATACGCAGTATTTT
cdr3_length: 16
v_call: TRBV5-1
j_call: TRBJ2-3
d_call: TRBD2
clone_size: -

cdr3_aa: CASSPGGSNTEAFF
cdr3_nt: TGTGCCAGCAGCCCGGGAGGGTCTAACACTGAAGCTTTCTTT
cdr3_length: 14
v_call: TRBV6-2/TRBV6-3
j_call: TRBJ1-1
d_call: -
clone_size: -

cdr3_aa: CASSPGPYGYTF
cdr3_nt: TGTGCCAGCAGTCCGGGGCCCTATGGCTACACCTTC
cdr3_length: 12
v_call: TRBV6-2/TRBV6-3
j_call: TRBJ1-2
d_call: -
clone_size: -

cdr3_aa: CASSLYGDRGRGYGYTF
cdr3_nt: TGTGCCAGCAGCCTCTATGGGGACAGGGGGCGAGGCTATGGCTACACCTTC
cdr3_length: 17
v_call: TRBV28
j_call: TRBJ1-2
d_call: TRBD1
clone_size: -

cdr3_aa: CASSFGQWGYTF
cdr3_nt: TGTGCCAGCAGCTTCGGACAGTGGGGCTACACCTTC
cdr3_length: 12
v_call: TRBV5-8
j_call: TRBJ1-2
d_call: -
clone_size: -

cdr3_aa: CASSYDRGGYNEQFF
cdr3_nt: TGTGCCAGCAGTTACGACAGGGGCGGGTACAATGAGCAGTTCTTC
cdr3_length: 15
v_call: TRBV6-6
j_call: TRBJ2-1
d_call: TRBD1
clone_size: -

cdr3_aa: CASTNGGYGYTF
cdr3_nt: TGTGCCAGCACCAACGGGGGCTATGGCTACACCTTC
cdr3_length: 12
v_call: TRBV6-5
j_call: TRBJ1-2
d_call: -
clone_size: -

cdr3_aa: CASRTRTGVDTEAFF
cdr3_nt: TGTGCCAGCAGAACGAGGACAGGGGTGGACACTGAAGCTTTCTTT
cdr3_length: 15
v_call: TRBV2
j_call: TRBJ1-1
d_call: TRBD1
clone_size: -

cdr3_aa: CASSERGDYNEQFF
cdr3_nt: TGTGCCAGCAGTGAGCGGGGGGACTACAATGAGCAGTTCTTC
cdr3_length: 14
v_call: TRBV6-4
j_call: TRBJ2-1
d_call: TRBD2
clone_size: -

cdr3_aa: CASSRGLAGGQRELFF
cdr3_nt: TGTGCCAGCAGCCGTGGACTAGCGGGAGGACAAAGGGAGCTGTTTTTT
cdr3_length: 16
v_call: TRBV7-3
j_call: TRBJ2-2
d_call: TRBD2
clone_size: -

cdr3_aa: CASSLAPNEKLFF
cdr3_nt: TGCGCCAGCAGCTTGGCTCCCAATGAAAAACTGTTTTTT
cdr3_length: 13
v_call: TRBV5-1
j_call: TRBJ1-4
d_call: -
clone_size: -

cdr3_aa: CASSSGQGGYGYTF
cdr3_nt: TGTGCCAGCAGTTCGGGACAGGGGGGCTATGGCTACACCTTC
cdr3_length: 14
v_call: TRBV5-6
j_call: TRBJ1-2
d_call: TRBD1
clone_size: -

cdr3_aa: CASSGPGQGNYGYTF
cdr3_nt: TGTGCCAGCAGTGGCCCGGGACAGGGGAACTATGGCTACACCTTC
cdr3_length: 15
v_call: TRBV6-2/TRBV6-3
j_call: TRBJ1-2
d_call: TRBD1
clone_size: -

cdr3_aa: CASSQEYDQPQHF
cdr3_nt: TGTGCCAGCAGCCAAGAGTATGATCAGCCCCAGCATTTT
cdr3_length: 13
v_call: TRBV3-1/TRBV3-2
j_call: TRBJ1-5
d_call: -
clone_size: -